Below, 20 T cell receptor beta chains from the same sample are listed, as sequenced in a study of CD8 T cells in ankylosing spondylitis. General study points: A motif in TCR beta, a set of eight or nine highly homologous variants, appeared characteristic of ankylosing spondylitis blood.

TCRdb processed the 5' RACE reads anew with MiXCR; each CDR3 protein has one entry. In the table there are about 460,000 distinct CDR3 sequences, about 5.2% of which are singletons. No antigens are known for them. The sequencing sample was made of blood, either unsorted or a sorted T cell fraction (not recorded which). The receptors were sampled from a male donor with ankylosing spondylitis.

The CDR3 DNA is TGTGCCAGCAGCCGCACGCGGGAGGGGGGGCAGTTCTTC. Translated: CASSRTREGGQFF. The rearrangement joins TRBV3-1 to TRBJ2-1; 9 bases align to TRBD2. The ends lost 4 bases at V and 12 bases at J; junction bases unmatched: 7. There are 13 residues in the CDR3. Germline V CDR1 and CDR2: LGHDT, YNNKEL (reference sequence).

The CDR3 is CASTRGQRDGYTF. The CDR3 DNA reads TGTGCCAGCACCAGGGGACAGAGGGATGGCTACACCTTC. V usage is TRBV12-3 or TRBV12-4 and J usage is TRBJ1-2, with 7 bases aligning to TRBD1. Trimming removed 7 bases from V and 6 bases from J; junction bases left unmatched: 8. The CDR3 is 13 residues long.

This clonotype was recorded many times. The chain joins TRBV7-9 to TRBJ1-2; maybe TRBD1 (5 bases). The CDR3 runs 15 residues. Germline V gives CDR1 SEHNR, CDR2 FQNEAQ (reference sequence). V lost 1 base, J lost 4 bases, and 13 bases lay in between. The CDR3 loop is CASSLGAGQRYGYTF. Here the CDR3 DNA reads TGTGCCAGCAGCTTAGGGGCGGGGCAGCGCTATGGCTACACCTTC.

This clonotype was observed many times. The chain has TRBV7-2 and TRBJ2-3; possibly TRBD1 for D (5 bases). The CDR3 runs to 15 residues. CDR1 is SGHTA, CDR2 FQGNSA, per germline. The ends were cut back, 5 bases at V and 8 bases at J, with 20 bases in the middle. CDR3 sequence reads: CASSPTPSGFATQYF. The DNA of the CDR3 is TGTGCCAGCAGCCCGACCCCGTCAGGGTTCGCTACGCAGTATTTT. The complete variable domain, with remaining parts taken from reference TRBV7-2 and TRBJ2-3, reads GAGVSQSPSNKVTEKGKDVELRCDPISGHTALYWYRQSLGQGLEFLIYFQGNSAPDKSGLPSDRFSAERTGGSVSTLTIQRTQQEDSAVYLCASSPTPSGFATQYFGPGTRLTVL.

A word on this clonotype: A read error is possible here, since a much larger clone lies one base away. This chain uses TRBV4-1 with TRBJ1-2; TRBD1 might be the D (5 bases). This CDR3 region has 17 residues. V lost 2 bases to trimming and J lost 3 bases, with 19 bases between them. Germline CDR1 MGHRA, CDR2 YSYEKL. In nucleotides, the CDR3 is TGCGCCAGCAGCCAAACTTGTACAGGCGGCTATTACTATGGCTACACCTTC. Protein sequence: CASSQTCTGGYYYGYTF.

The genes are TRBV11-2 and TRBJ2-1; 8 bases fit TRBD2. Looked up from germline, CDR1 is SGHAT and CDR2 is FQNNGV. V dropped 5 bases and J dropped 2; count of bases not matched to a gene: 14. This CDR3 contains 18 residues. In DNA form, the CDR3 reads TGTGCCAGCAGCCTGACTCCGGGACTAGGGGTCCCCTACAATGAGCAGTTCTTC. As protein: CASSLTPGLGVPYNEQFF.

This clonotype turned up a few times. The genes are TRBV20-1 and TRBJ2-3; TRBD2 is a possible D gene (6 bases). Trimming cost V 1 base and J 1 base, with 18 bases left between them. Germline lookup yields CDR1 DFQATT and CDR2 SNEGSKA (reference sequence). The CDR3 spans 17 residues. The CDR3 loop is CSARAPSSAQGTDTQYF. The DNA of the CDR3 is TGCAGTGCTAGAGCTCCTTCTAGCGCCCAGGGCACAGATACGCAGTATTTT.

This clonotype was counted at least ten times. CDR3 in amino acids: CASRKRGGLSYNEQFF. Written as DNA, the CDR3 is TGCGCCAGCAGGAAGCGGGGGGGCCTCTCCTACAATGAGCAGTTCTTC. V is TRBV5-1 and J is TRBJ2-1; 10 bases map to TRBD2. The CDR3 is 16 amino acids. Looked up from germline, CDR1 is SGHRS and CDR2 is YFSETQ. Trimming cost V 5 bases and J 0 bases; bases outside gene matches: 5.

This clonotype came up many times. The CDR3: CASSVGAGNQPQHF. CDR3 sequence (DNA): TGTGCCAGCAGCGTAGGTGCCGGGAATCAGCCCCAGCATTTT. The rearrangement links TRBV9 to TRBJ1-5, with D unclear. V shed 0 bases and J shed 4 bases, with 8 bases lying between them. The CDR3 runs 14 residues. CDR1 is SGDLS and CDR2 is YYNGEE in the germline V gene. Full variable domain (rest looked up from reference TRBV9 and TRBJ1-5): DSGVTQTPKHLITATGQRVTLRCSPRSGDLSVYWYQQSLDQGLQFLIQYYNGEERAKGNILERFSAQQFPDLHSELNLSSLELGDSALYFCASSVGAGNQPQHFGDGTRLSIL.

This clonotype was found many times. The genes are TRBV29-1 and TRBJ1-4; possible D gene TRBD1, 5 bases. CDR3 length: 12 amino acids. The V end lost 4 bases, the J end lost 8 bases, and 11 bases lay between the germline ends. Germline CDR1 is SQVTM and CDR2 is ANQGSEA. The CDR3 is CSVAGGDEKLFF. The CDR3 DNA is TGCAGCGTTGCGGGGGGTGACGAAAAACTGTTTTTT.

This clonotype was counted ten times or more. CDR3 protein: CASSLDSRGSNEQFF. The CDR3 DNA sequence: TGTGCCAGCAGCTTAGACAGCCGCGGGAGCAATGAGCAGTTCTTC. The rearrangement joins TRBV7-6 to TRBJ2-1, with 7 bases aligning to TRBD2. Germline V gives CDR1 SGHVS, CDR2 FNYEAQ. This CDR3 is 15 amino acids long. The trim removed 1 base at V and 6 bases at J, leaving 6 bases unmatched.

This clonotype came up many times. The V call is TRBV11-2, the J call TRBJ2-3; D possibly corresponds to TRBD1 (5 bases). Germline V CDR1 and CDR2: SGHAT, FQNNGV. CDR3 length: 13 amino acids. The V end lost 0 bases, the J end lost 4 bases, and 5 bases lay between the germline ends. In nucleotides, the CDR3 is TGTGCCAGCAGCTTAGACAGGGCAGATACGCAGTATTTT. This sequence encodes CASSLDRADTQYF.

This clonotype came up many times. For the CDR3, the DNA is TGCGCCAGCAGCCAAGGCGGGGGGAACACAGATACGCAGTATTTT. It translates to CASSQGGGNTDTQYF. The rearrangement links TRBV4-3 to TRBJ2-3; 8 bases map to TRBD2. CDR3 length equals 15 residues. Germline CDR1 is LGHNA and CDR2 is YSLEER. J lost 2 bases, V lost 1 base, and 2 bases had no gene match.

There are many counts of this clonotype. The V gene is TRBV20-1, the J gene TRBJ2-3, with TRBD1 matching over 10 bases. J gave up 1 base and V 5 bases, and 6 bases lay outside the gene matches. CDR1 DFQATT and CDR2 SNEGSKA come from the germline V gene (reference sequence). This CDR3 spans 15 amino acids. CDR3 in DNA: TGCAGTGCTCTTCCCGGGACAGGGGGCACAGATACGCAGTATTTT. Translation gives CSALPGTGGTDTQYF.

The genes are TRBV28 and TRBJ2-7; D possibly corresponds to TRBD1 (6 bases). Germline-derived CDR1 and CDR2 are MDHEN and SYDVKM. Trimming left V 8 bases short and J 3 bases short, with 20 bases between. CDR3 length: 15 residues. The CDR3 coding sequence is TGTGCCAGCGGGACCCGACAGGTCGGCTACTACGAGCAGTACTTC. This translates into CASGTRQVGYYEQYF.

This clonotype was seen a handful of times. The chain couples TRBV18 to TRBJ1-1; 7 bases match TRBD1. The CDR3 length is 15 residues. The germline V gene has CDR1 KGHSH and CDR2 LQKENI. The ends lost 4 bases at V and 0 bases at J; junction bases unmatched: 5. CDR3 protein: CASSQQGLLNTEAFF. In nucleotides, the CDR3 is TGTGCCAGCTCACAACAGGGGCTTTTGAACACTGAAGCTTTCTTT. The full variable domain, in which reference TRBV18 and TRBJ1-1 provide the parts outside the CDR3, is NAGVMQNPRHLVRRRGQEARLRCSPMKGHSHVYWYRQLPEEGLKFMVYLQKENIIDESGMPKERFSAEFPKEGPSILRIQQVVRGDSAAYFCASSQQGLLNTEAFFGQGTRLTVV.

The chain recombines TRBV4-3 with TRBJ2-1; 14 bases are a match to TRBD2. The CDR3 is 15 residues long. The trim removed 4 bases at V and 6 bases at J, leaving 2 bases unmatched. CDR1 is LGHNA and CDR2 is YSLEER in the germline V gene. CDR3 protein: CASSPTSGRANEQFF. The CDR3 DNA reads TGCGCCAGCAGCCCGACTAGCGGGAGGGCCAATGAGCAGTTCTTC.

This clonotype appeared many times. The gene calls are TRBV20-1 and TRBJ2-7; D unclear. The CDR3 length is 12 residues. Germline V lookup: CDR1 DFQATT, CDR2 SNEGSKA (reference sequence). Trimming stripped 6 bases from V and 2 bases from J, with 11 bases between. The CDR3 here is CSARRRTYEQYF. CDR3 in DNA: TGCAGTGCCAGAAGGCGGACCTACGAGCAGTACTTC.

The sample holds many counts of this clonotype. The V gene is TRBV6-5, the J gene TRBJ2-5; TRBD1 matches at 9 bases. Germline V CDR1 and CDR2: MNHEY, SVGAGI. The CDR3 contains 19 residues. V was pared by 1 base and J by 5 bases, with 17 bases of the junction left unmatched. The CDR3 DNA reads as TGTGCCAGCAGTTACTTTCCCCCCTCGTTTACAGGGGGCGGGGAGACCCAGTACTTC. Translated, it gives CASSYFPPSFTGGGETQYF.

This clonotype was recorded at least ten times. The chain employs TRBV7-2 and TRBJ1-1; TRBD1 aligns across 9 bases. CDR3 length equals 15 residues. The ends lost 5 bases at V and 1 base at J; junction bases unmatched: 5. Germline CDR1 and CDR2: SGHTA and FQGNSA. CDR3 DNA: TGTGCCAGCAGCCAGCGACAGGGGGAGAACACTGAAGCTTTCTTT. It is translated as CASSQRQGENTEAFF.